This T cell receptor beta chain was found in a study of cytomegalovirus exposure and HLA in healthy donors. At the level of the study: The approximately 110 validation repertoires, a later analysis reported, used the same platform as the roughly 710 first-cohort repertoires.

This clone was detected only once. Its antigen is unidentified. This CDR3 has 16 residues. V shed 2 bases and J shed 3 bases, with 14 bases lying between them. Per germline, CDR1 SNHLY and CDR2 FYNNEI. Study-wide results and limits: The study found most TCR sequences rare, yet found some public TCRs in many donors.

Sequencing used immunoSEQ multiplex PCR; TCRdb keeps in-frame clones, though not all of them. The sample yields more than 95,000 clones, around 88% seen once. The sequence was obtained from a young man in good health and CMV-seronegative. V gene TRBV2 combines with J gene TRBJ1-3; D is unclear. Sequenced input: PBMCs. CDR3 bases: TGTGCCAGCAGTGAACTACGGTCGCCAGGTGGAAACACCATATATTTT. Translated, it gives CASSELRSPGGNTIYF. The full variable domain, its missing parts supplied by reference TRBV2 and TRBJ1-3, is EPEVTQTPSHQVTQMGQEVILRCVPISNHLYFYWYRQILGQKVEFLVSFYNNEISEKSEIFDDQFSVERPDGSNFTLKIRSTKLEDSAMYFCASSELRSPGGNTIYFGEGSWLTVV.